This T cell receptor (beta chain) is from a study of beta chain features in type 1 diabetes. What was sequenced were expressed TCRB transcripts, since all of the isolated RNA had been reverse transcribed. TCRdb keeps only in-frame clones here, not all; method: immunoSEQ multiplex PCR. The table has 120,000 to 150,000 clones, roughly a tenth seen once. With respect to this clone: Antigen specificity is unknown.

Study outcomes and limitations: Significant though moderate, a shortening of TCRB CDR3s appeared in all four CD4+ subsets of Type 1 diabetes patients.

Germline V CDR1 and CDR2: ENHRY, SYGVKD. V shed 2 bases and J 4 bases; nucleotides not matched to a gene: 3. This CDR3 contains 14 residues. Sorted CD4+ subsets: naive, central memory, regulatory, stem cell-like memory (CD45RO/CCR7/CD25/CD127/CD95/CD27 panel). The TCR comes from a man younger than 30 in good health. Source material: naive CD4+ T cells from blood. The chain recombines TRBV10-3 with TRBJ1-2; TRBD1 matches 8 bases. The DNA for the CDR3 is TGTGCCATCAGTGAGGGACAGGGCGGCTATGGCTACACCTTC. This codes for CAISEGQGGYGYTF.